This is a list of T cell receptor beta chains from one sample in a study of blood T cell repertoires in COVID-19. Method: immunoSEQ multiplex PCR; TCRdb's copy keeps in-frame clones and lacks some. The profile shows about 80,000 clones, about 82% of them singletons. Input material: peripheral blood. Receptors originate from a man older than 75 with active or convalescent COVID-19. The CDR3 runs from the conserved cysteine through the conserved F or W. A D gene is named only where the DNA matches it firmly. Rows may omit the clone size; those that give it use once, few, many or a size class.

clone_size,cdr3_length,j_call,d_call,v_call,cdr3_aa,cdr3_nt
.,13,TRBJ2-1,.,TRBV12-3/TRBV12-4,CASLWESYNEQFF,TGTGCCAGCCTCTGGGAGTCCTACAATGAGCAGTTCTTC
once,14,TRBJ1-6,TRBD1,TRBV28,CASSTTGQGKPLHF,TGTGCCAGCAGTACAACGGGACAGGGAAAACCCCTCCACTTT
.,16,TRBJ2-3,TRBD2,TRBV3-1/TRBV3-2,CASSQALALGTDTQYF,TGTGCCAGCAGCCAAGCACTAGCGCTTGGCACAGATACGCAGTATTTT
.,14,TRBJ2-5,TRBD2,TRBV4-2,CASSPGGGSETQYF,TGTGCCAGCAGCCCGGGGGGGGGCTCAGAGACCCAGTACTTC
.,14,TRBJ2-4,.,TRBV7-2,CASSQGRAKNIQYF,TGTGCCAGCAGCCAGGGGCGGGCCAAAAACATTCAGTACTTC
.,14,TRBJ2-1,TRBD2,TRBV6-1,CASSEAVLAGSSFF,TGTGCCAGCAGTGAAGCGGTTCTAGCGGGATCGTCGTTCTTC
.,16,TRBJ2-1,TRBD2,TRBV5-8,CASSGGLAGSYNEQFF,TGTGCCAGCAGCGGGGGGTTAGCGGGGTCCTACAATGAGCAGTTCTTC
.,14,TRBJ1-5,.,TRBV4-1,CASSQAGSDQPQHF,TGCGCCAGCAGCCAAGCAGGGTCCGATCAGCCCCAGCATTTT
.,14,TRBJ1-6,.,TRBV5-6,CASTNTGRNSPLHF,TGTGCCAGCACCAACACAGGGCGGAATTCACCCCTCCACTTT
few,14,TRBJ1-4,TRBD1,TRBV2,CASSGGRGNEKLFF,TGTGCCAGCTCAGGGGGCCGAGGTAATGAAAAACTGTTTTTT
.,14,TRBJ1-2,TRBD1,TRBV29-1,CSVPTGGTNYGYTF,TGCAGCGTGCCGACAGGGGGCACTAACTATGGCTACACCTTC
once,13,TRBJ1-1,.,TRBV10-3,CAISEELNTEAFF,TGTGCCATCAGTGAAGAGCTAAACACTGAAGCTTTCTTT
.,17,TRBJ2-2,.,TRBV9,CASSAAGRAGGSGELFF,TGTGCCAGCAGCGCCGCGGGGAGGGCAGGGGGCTCCGGGGAGCTGTTTTTT
.,15,TRBJ2-3,TRBD1,TRBV5-1,CASSLGDRGRDTQYF,TGCGCCAGCAGCTTGGGGGACAGGGGGCGGGATACGCAGTATTTT
few,13,TRBJ2-5,.,TRBV5-6,CASGTLVEETQYF,TGTGCCAGCGGCACCCTAGTAGAAGAGACCCAGTACTTC
.,12,TRBJ1-5,.,TRBV19,CASSGAHQPQHF,TGTGCCAGTAGTGGAGCACATCAGCCCCAGCATTTT
few,13,TRBJ1-5,.,TRBV6-5,CASSYSGPQPQHF,TGTGCCAGCAGTTACTCGGGGCCTCAGCCCCAGCATTTT
.,14,TRBJ1-1,.,TRBV5-1,CASSTGQGTRFAFF,TGCGCCAGCAGTACAGGGCAGGGGACGAGGTTTGCTTTCTTT
once,18,TRBJ2-6,TRBD1,TRBV29-1,CSVEEPGQGESGANVLTF,TGCAGCGTTGAAGAACCGGGACAGGGGGAATCTGGGGCCAACGTCCTGACTTTC
.,15,TRBJ1-6,.,TRBV11-3,CASSFSTGYNSPLHF,TGTGCCAGCAGCTTCTCGACAGGTTATAATTCACCCCTCCACTTT
.,15,TRBJ2-3,TRBD2,TRBV28,CASSRSGGAGDTQYF,TGTGCCAGCAGTCGTAGCGGGGGGGCCGGAGATACGCAGTATTTT
.,14,TRBJ2-1,.,TRBV4-2,CASSQELRGDEQFF,TGTGCCAGCAGCCAAGAACTCAGGGGGGATGAGCAGTTCTTC
.,16,TRBJ2-1,TRBD2,TRBV19,CASSIDLAGSYNEQFF,TGTGCCAGTAGTATAGATCTAGCGGGATCCTACAATGAGCAGTTCTTC
.,13,TRBJ2-2,.,TRBV11-2,CASSAGSAGELFF,TGTGCCAGCAGCGCGGGTTCGGCCGGGGAGCTGTTTTTT
.,14,TRBJ1-5,.,TRBV15,CATSRHHSNQPQHF,TGTGCCACCAGCAGACATCATAGCAATCAGCCCCAGCATTTT
.,11,TRBJ2-5,.,TRBV29-1,CSVRDSETQYF,TGCAGCGTCCGCGACTCGGAGACCCAGTACTTC
.,10,TRBJ2-5,.,TRBV29-1,CSVAWETQYF,TGCAGCGTGGCATGGGAGACCCAGTACTTC
.,17,TRBJ1-6,.,TRBV7-3,CASSLMAGTTVNSPLHF,TGTGCCAGCAGCTTAATGGCGGGAACGACCGTAAATTCACCCCTCCACTTT
once,15,TRBJ1-6,.,TRBV30,CAWTGPSSYNSPLHF,TGTGCCTGGACCGGTCCGAGCTCCTATAATTCACCCCTCCACTTT
.,15,TRBJ1-5,.,TRBV28,CASSFEHRENQPQHF,TGTGCCAGCAGTTTTGAGCACAGAGAGAATCAGCCCCAGCATTTT
once,14,TRBJ1-1,TRBD1,TRBV4-1,CASSQYRGLTEAFF,TGCGCCAGCAGCCAGTACAGGGGGCTAACTGAAGCTTTCTTT
.,13,TRBJ1-1,.,TRBV30,CAWSVRGNTEAFF,TGTGCCTGGAGTGTTCGGGGGAACACTGAAGCTTTCTTT
.,14,TRBJ1-2,.,TRBV5-1,CASSAYNTGHGYTF,TGCGCCAGCAGCGCCTACAATACAGGCCATGGCTACACCTTC
.,13,TRBJ2-5,.,TRBV19,CASGQQIQETQYF,TGTGCCAGCGGACAGCAGATCCAAGAGACCCAGTACTTC
.,16,TRBJ1-5,TRBD1,TRBV19,CASSIDPTGGNQPQHF,TGTGCCAGTAGTATAGATCCCACAGGGGGCAATCAGCCCCAGCATTTT
few,14,TRBJ1-2,TRBD1,TRBV19,CASRPGGQGNGYTF,TGTGCCAGTAGGCCCGGGGGACAGGGGAATGGCTACACCTTC
.,16,TRBJ2-1,TRBD1,TRBV11-2,CASSSQPGQGYNEQFF,TGTGCCAGCAGCTCCCAACCGGGACAGGGGTACAATGAGCAGTTCTTC
once,14,TRBJ1-1,.,TRBV5-4,CASSSHRGGTEAFF,TGTGCCAGCAGCTCCCATAGGGGGGGCACTGAAGCTTTCTTT
once,17,TRBJ2-1,TRBD2,TRBV10-3,CAISQLAGGRYSDEQFF,TGTGCCATCAGTCAACTAGCGGGAGGGCGTTATTCTGATGAGCAGTTCTTC
.,14,TRBJ2-3,.,TRBV7-7,CASSRGWGEDTQYF,TGTGCTAGCAGCCGGGGCTGGGGGGAAGATACGCAGTATTTT
.,13,TRBJ2-2,TRBD1,TRBV2,CASGTGMTGELFF,TGTGCCAGCGGGACAGGGATGACCGGGGAGCTGTTTTTT
.,14,TRBJ1-5,TRBD1,TRBV28,CASSSQGKNQPQHF,TGTGCCAGCAGTTCACAGGGGAAAAATCAGCCCCAGCATTTT
.,15,TRBJ1-1,.,TRBV3-1/TRBV3-2,CASSQGGLKNTEAFF,TGTGCCAGCAGCCAAGGGGGACTGAAGAACACTGAAGCTTTCTTT
.,15,TRBJ2-5,TRBD2,TRBV24-1,CATRPGRGGHETQYF,TGTGCCACTCGGCCCGGGCGGGGGGGCCACGAGACCCAGTACTTC
.,15,TRBJ1-1,TRBD1,TRBV9,CASSASGTGATEAFF,TGTGCCAGCAGCGCGTCCGGGACAGGAGCCACTGAAGCTTTCTTT
.,14,TRBJ2-5,.,TRBV3-1/TRBV3-2,CASSFGLIGETQYF,TGTGCCAGCAGCTTTGGACTAATCGGAGAGACCCAGTACTTC
.,17,TRBJ1-5,TRBD1,TRBV14,CASSYSRGRRSNQPQHF,TGTGCCAGCAGCTACAGCAGGGGGCGGAGGAGCAATCAGCCCCAGCATTTT
.,16,TRBJ2-4,.,TRBV4-1,CASSQGQGLAKNIQYF,TGCGCCAGCAGCCAGGGGCAGGGTCTAGCCAAAAACATTCAGTACTTC
once,20,TRBJ2-1,TRBD2,TRBV9,CASSPAGRAGGPSSYNEQFF,TGTGCCAGCAGCCCAGCGGGGAGAGCGGGAGGCCCCAGCTCCTACAATGAGCAGTTCTTC
.,15,TRBJ1-3,TRBD1,TRBV7-9,CASSLGTGLRNTIYF,TGTGCCAGCAGCCTCGGGACAGGGCTTCGGAACACCATATATTTT
.,14,TRBJ1-2,.,TRBV12-2,CASRPTGGLYGYTF,TGTGCAAGTCGCCCAACGGGGGGGTTGTATGGCTACACCTTC
.,16,TRBJ2-1,.,TRBV7-8,CASSLAASPVGNEQFF,TGTGCCAGCAGCTTAGCGGCTTCTCCCGTCGGGAATGAGCAGTTCTTC
.,13,TRBJ1-1,TRBD1,TRBV29-1,CSVETGGNTEAFF,TGCAGCGTTGAAACAGGGGGGAACACTGAAGCTTTCTTT
.,14,TRBJ2-4,.,TRBV5-6,CASSYDRAKNIQYF,TGTGCCAGCAGTTACGACAGGGCCAAAAACATTCAGTACTTC
.,12,TRBJ1-2,.,TRBV29-1,CSVGGGTYGYTF,TGCAGCGTTGGAGGAGGGACTTATGGCTACACCTTC
once,13,TRBJ1-6,.,TRBV3-1/TRBV3-2,CASSQSSNSPLHF,TGTGCCAGCAGCCAAAGTAGTAATTCACCCCTCCACTTT
.,15,TRBJ1-1,.,TRBV6-2/TRBV6-3,CASSYRRAGDTEAFF,TGTGCCAGCAGTTACAGGCGAGCAGGGGACACTGAAGCTTTCTTT
.,17,TRBJ2-6,.,TRBV7-3,CASSFQGWLSGANVLTF,TGTGCCAGCAGCTTCCAGGGTTGGCTATCCGGGGCCAACGTCCTGACTTTC
once,17,TRBJ2-1,TRBD1,TRBV5-1,CANVPTWGTGIYNEQFF,TGCGCCAACGTTCCGACTTGGGGGACAGGGATTTACAATGAGCAGTTCTTC